The sequence of this T cell receptor beta chain was determined in a study of siplizumab effects on memory and regulatory T cells. This CDR3 has 12 residues. Trimming cost V 1 base and J 4 bases, with 4 bases left between them. Germline V lookup: CDR1 SGHVS, CDR2 FQNEAQ. Unstimulated naive, memory, effector memory and TEMRA subsets were also sequenced, drawn from a few donor pairs. Findings and limits, study-wide: A minor share of alloreactive clones matched unstimulated subsets. Both greater diversity than memory cells and a major contribution to the alloresponse seemed to characterize naive T cells.

Using immunoSEQ multiplex PCR, the repertoire was profiled, and TCRdb retains in-frame clones only, with some absent. The data hold over a thousand clones, with 74% observed a single time. This clone was seen a single time. The antigen remains unidentified. The material sequenced was TEMRA CD8+ T cells sorted from blood. The subset here: unstimulated CD8+ CD45RA+ effector memory T cells. The receptor was isolated from a human donor in good health. The rearrangement links TRBV7-8 to TRBJ2-5; the D is unclear. The CDR3 nucleotides read TGTGCCAGCAGCTTAGTTAGAGAGACCCAGTACTTC. Protein sequence: CASSLVRETQYF.